This T cell receptor beta chain was recorded in a study of blood T cell repertoires in COVID-19. The assay was immunoSEQ multiplex PCR, and TCRdb's table has in-frame clones only and misses some. The data hold fewer than 250,000 clones, with 65% to 85% observed a single time. Trimming left V 2 bases short and J 3 bases short, with 16 bases between. Germline V gives CDR1 LNHDA, CDR2 SQIVND (reference sequence). The CDR3 covers 16 residues. The chain combines TRBV19 with TRBJ1-1, with TRBD1 as a possible D gene (6 bases). The clonotype comes from a woman aged 80 or over with acute or convalescent COVID-19. Sequencing was performed on peripheral blood. CDR3 residues: CASSILAGRGDTEAFF. The CDR3 bases are TGTGCCAGTAGTATATTGGCAGGCAGGGGAGACACTGAAGCTTTCTTT.